Listed below are T cell receptor beta chains from one sample, sequenced in a study of T-cell reconstitution after alpha-beta-depleted transplantation in children. Using its own MiXCR run on the PCR reads, TCRdb lists one record per CDR3 protein. This sample has approximately 150,000 distinct CDR3 sequences; about 9% occur once, and the top ten carry about a sixth. Sequenced material: PBMCs, mostly from graft donor cells, taken 180 days after TCRalphabeta/CD19-depleted stem cell transplant. Receptors were obtained from a female patient aged 2-9 years who had a stem cell transplant for congenital amegakaryocytic thrombocytopenia, so the T cells may come from the graft donor. The CDR3 runs from the conserved cysteine through the conserved F or W. D genes are given only for firm matches. Part of the rows lack a size; the others show once, few, many or a class for expanded clones.

d_call	clone_size	v_call	j_call	cdr3_nt	cdr3_aa
.	many	TRBV7-2	TRBJ2-5	TGTGCCAGCAGCTTACGGAGATCTTCCCAAGAGACCCAGTACTTC	CASSLRRSSQETQYF
.	many	TRBV5-1	TRBJ2-2	TGCGCCAGTGCTAGCAACACCGGGGAGCTGTTTTTT	CASASNTGELFF
.	few	TRBV20-1	TRBJ2-6	TGCAGTGCTAGGACCGGGAGACACTCTGGGGCCAACGGCCTGACTTTC	CSARTGRHSGANGLTF
TRBD1	.	TRBV3-1	TRBJ2-7	TGTGCCAGCAGCCATAACCGGGACAGCACCTACGAGCAGTACTTC	CASSHNRDSTYEQYF
.	few	TRBV12-3/TRBV12-4	TRBJ1-4	TGTGCCAGCAGTTTCCGGACCCTCGCAACTAATGAAAAACTGTTTTTT	CASSFRTLATNEKLFF
.	many	TRBV20-1	TRBJ2-1	TGCAGTGCTAGCCAGGGAGGCAATGAGCAGTTCTTC	CSASQGGNEQFF
.	many	TRBV29-1	TRBJ2-1	TGCAGCGTGACGGGGATCGGGACTCTCTCCTACAATGAGCAGTTCTTC	CSVTGIGTLSYNEQFF
.	.	TRBV20-1	TRBJ1-1	TGCAGTGCTAGGCCGGTTGCGGGTCTGAGGACTGAAGCTTTCTTT	CSARPVAGLRTEAFF
TRBD1	many	TRBV7-9	TRBJ1-1	TGTGCCAGCAGCCTCGGGACAGGGGGCGCGGACACTGAAGCTTTCTTT	CASSLGTGGADTEAFF
.	.	TRBV5-1	TRBJ2-3	TGCGCCAGCAGCGACCTCCTCGGGGATACGCAGTATTTT	CASSDLLGDTQYF
.	many	TRBV6-5	TRBJ2-3	TGTGCCAGCCTGGGGTACGGCACAGATACGCAGTATTTT	CASLGYGTDTQYF
.	.	TRBV4-2	TRBJ2-3	TGTGCCAGCAGCCCCGCCGGACTGCCAATCAACACAGATACGCAGTATTTT	CASSPAGLPINTDTQYF
TRBD2	.	TRBV20-1	TRBJ2-7	TGCAGTGCTAGTCGTTTTGGGCGGGAGGGTTCGGGGGAGCAGTACTTC	CSASRFGREGSGEQYF
.	many	TRBV20-1	TRBJ1-4	TGCAGTGTTTACCTCCCACAGTGGGAAAAACTGTTTTTT	CSVYLPQWEKLFF
TRBD1	few	TRBV12-3/TRBV12-4	TRBJ1-2	TGTGCCAGCAGTGGTTACAGGGGGCGTTACTATGGCTACACCTTC	CASSGYRGRYYGYTF
TRBD2	many	TRBV6-6	TRBJ2-7	TGTGCCAGCAGTTACTTAGCGGGAGAGCAGTACTTC	CASSYLAGEQYF
.	.	TRBV7-9	TRBJ2-5	TGTGCCAGCAGCGCCGGGACGATGGGAGAGACCCAGTACTTC	CASSAGTMGETQYF
.	many	TRBV28	TRBJ2-1	TGTGCCAGCAGTTTGAAGTTTTCCTACAATGAGCAGTTCTTC	CASSLKFSYNEQFF
.	few	TRBV5-4	TRBJ2-2	TGTGCCAGCAGCAGATCGACAAAGCTCCTAGACCCCACCGGGGAGCTGTTTTTT	CASSRSTKLLDPTGELFF
.	many	TRBV12-3/TRBV12-4	TRBJ1-5	TGTGCCAGCAGTTTGGGGCAGGGCTGGCAGCCCCAGCATTTT	CASSLGQGWQPQHF
.	many	TRBV20-1	TRBJ1-5	TGCAGTGCTAGAGTGGATTTTGGTCAGCCCCAGCATTTT	CSARVDFGQPQHF
TRBD2	many	TRBV4-2	TRBJ2-1	TGTGCCAGCAGCCAACTCTCAGCGGGAGGGAACAATGAGCAGTTCTTC	CASSQLSAGGNNEQFF
.	.	TRBV12-3/TRBV12-4	TRBJ1-5	TGTGCCTTCAGTTTTGTCGGGGGAGTTAAGAATAGCAATCAGCCCCAGCATTTT	CAFSFVGGVKNSNQPQHF
.	.	TRBV7-6	TRBJ2-2	TGTGCCAGCAGCTTAGAAGCCCGCCCAGGGAGGAACGGGGAGCTGTTTTTT	CASSLEARPGRNGELFF
.	many	TRBV5-4	TRBJ2-1	TGTGCCAGCAGCTTGCGGACAGAGCCAGATGAGCAGTTCTTC	CASSLRTEPDEQFF
TRBD1	few	TRBV12-3/TRBV12-4	TRBJ1-2	TGTGCCACGAAGGCGACAGGGACGGATGGCTACACCTTC	CATKATGTDGYTF
.	many	TRBV20-1	TRBJ2-7	TGCAGTGCTAGAGCTCAGGACTGGAGTCTGACGGACGAGCAGTACTTC	CSARAQDWSLTDEQYF
.	many	TRBV20-1	TRBJ1-2	TGCAGTGCTAGAGAGGGGACGGCTTATGGCTACACCTTC	CSAREGTAYGYTF
.	.	TRBV3-1	TRBJ1-6	TGTGCCAGCAGACGGCAGGGATCGGGGCCCCTCCACTTT	CASRRQGSGPLHF
.	medium-sized	TRBV18	TRBJ1-1	TGTGCCAGCTCACTACAGGAAGAAGCTTTCTTT	CASSLQEEAFF
.	many	TRBV28	TRBJ2-1	TGTGCCAGCAGTTTATTGGCTAGCCCCCACTACAATGAGCAGTTCTTC	CASSLLASPHYNEQFF
.	many	TRBV27	TRBJ1-1	TGTGCCAGCAGTTTATGGGGGGGAAGGGACACTGAAGCTTTCTTT	CASSLWGGRDTEAFF
.	few	TRBV20-1	TRBJ1-1	TGCAGTGCTGGAGGGAGGACTGAAGCTTTCTTT	CSAGGRTEAFF
TRBD2	.	TRBV7-2	TRBJ2-4	TGTGCCAGCAGCTCAACTAGCGGGGGGCTCAAAAACATTCAGTACTTC	CASSSTSGGLKNIQYF
.	many	TRBV14	TRBJ2-1	TGTGCCAGCAGCCAAGTGGAGGGGGGGGCTTATGAGCAGTTCTTC	CASSQVEGGAYEQFF
TRBD2	.	TRBV28	TRBJ2-5	TGTGCCAGCAGTTTATCTGGCCTAGCGGGGGGGCGGGAGACCCAGTACTTC	CASSLSGLAGGRETQYF
TRBD1	few	TRBV15	TRBJ1-2	TGTGCCACCAGTAGGGGGACAGGGATATCCTATGGCTACACCTTC	CATSRGTGISYGYTF
TRBD1	.	TRBV28	TRBJ1-4	TGTGCCAGCAGGACGATGGACAGGGCATCGACTAATGAAAAACTGTTTTTT	CASRTMDRASTNEKLFF
.	many	TRBV9	TRBJ2-6	TGTGCCAGCAGCGTAGTGATGGGGAACTCTGGGGCCAACGTCCTGACTTTC	CASSVVMGNSGANVLTF
TRBD1	.	TRBV5-5	TRBJ1-4	TGTGCCAGCAGCTTGGACGGTGCCAGGGGGAGTGAAAAACTGTTTTTT	CASSLDGARGSEKLFF
TRBD1	.	TRBV29-1	TRBJ1-5	TGCAGCGTTGGGCAGGGGGACAATCAGCCCGAGCATTTT	CSVGQGDNQPEHF
TRBD2	many	TRBV20-1	TRBJ2-5	TGCAGTGCTAGCGGGAGGCAAGAGACCCAGTACTTC	CSASGRQETQYF
.	many	TRBV7-9	TRBJ2-7	TGTGCCAGCAGCCCGGACACCTACGAGCAGTACTTC	CASSPDTYEQYF
TRBD2	many	TRBV5-1	TRBJ2-1	TGCGCCAGCAGCTTGGCCAAGGGGTGGCGGGAGCTCTACAATGAGCAGTTCTTC	CASSLAKGWRELYNEQFF
.	.	TRBV20-1	TRBJ2-5	TGCAGTGCCGGGACTTCGCAAGAGACCCAGTACTTC	CSAGTSQETQYF
.	.	TRBV18	TRBJ2-1	TGTGCCAGCTCTGGCGGGGACCCTCAATGGGAGTTCTTC	CASSGGDPQWEFF
.	many	TRBV10-2	TRBJ1-1	TGCGCCAGCAGTGAGAGGGGAAACCTAGAAGCTTTCTTT	CASSERGNLEAFF